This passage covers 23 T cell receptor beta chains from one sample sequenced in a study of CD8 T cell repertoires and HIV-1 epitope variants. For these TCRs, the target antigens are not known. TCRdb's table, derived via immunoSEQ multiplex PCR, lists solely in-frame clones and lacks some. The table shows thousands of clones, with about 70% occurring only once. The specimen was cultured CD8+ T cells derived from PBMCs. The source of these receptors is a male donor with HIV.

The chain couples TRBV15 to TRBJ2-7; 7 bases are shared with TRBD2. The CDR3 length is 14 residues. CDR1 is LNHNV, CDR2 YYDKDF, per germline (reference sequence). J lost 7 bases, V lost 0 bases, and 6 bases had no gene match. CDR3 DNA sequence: TGTGCCACCAGCAGAGATGGGGGGGTAGCGGAGCAGTACTTC. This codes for CATSRDGGVAEQYF.

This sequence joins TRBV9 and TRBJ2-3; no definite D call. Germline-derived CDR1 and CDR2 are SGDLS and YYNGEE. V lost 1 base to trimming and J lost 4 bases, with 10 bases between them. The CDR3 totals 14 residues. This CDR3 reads CASSVQRPSDTQYF. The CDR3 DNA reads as TGTGCCAGCAGCGTACAGCGTCCCTCAGATACGCAGTATTTT.

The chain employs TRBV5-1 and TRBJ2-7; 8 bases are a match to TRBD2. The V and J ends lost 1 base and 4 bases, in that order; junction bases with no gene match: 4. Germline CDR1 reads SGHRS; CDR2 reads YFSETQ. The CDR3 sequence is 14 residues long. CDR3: CASSLTSGKYEQYF. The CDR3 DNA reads TGCGCCAGCAGCTTGACTAGCGGAAAGTACGAGCAGTACTTC.

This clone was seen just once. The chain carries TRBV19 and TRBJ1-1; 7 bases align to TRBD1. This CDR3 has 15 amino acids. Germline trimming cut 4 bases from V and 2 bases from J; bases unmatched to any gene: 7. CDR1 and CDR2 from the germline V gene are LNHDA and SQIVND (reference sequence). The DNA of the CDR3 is TGTGCCAGTAGTACACAGGGGTGGGGAAACACTGAAGCTTTCTTT. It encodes CASSTQGWGNTEAFF.

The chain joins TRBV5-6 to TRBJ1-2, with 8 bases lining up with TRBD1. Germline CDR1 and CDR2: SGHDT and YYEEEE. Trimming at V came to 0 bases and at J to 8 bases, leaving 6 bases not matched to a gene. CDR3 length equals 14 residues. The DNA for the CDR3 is TGTGCCAGCAGCTTGGGGACAGGGTCGAAAGGCTACACCTTC. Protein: CASSLGTGSKGYTF.

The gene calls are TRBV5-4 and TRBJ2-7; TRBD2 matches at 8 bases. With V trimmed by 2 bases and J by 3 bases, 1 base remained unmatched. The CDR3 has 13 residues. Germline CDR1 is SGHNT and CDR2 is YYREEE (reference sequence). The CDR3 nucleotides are TGTGCCAGCAGCTTCGGGAGGGGCTACGAGCAGTACTTC. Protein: CASSFGRGYEQYF.

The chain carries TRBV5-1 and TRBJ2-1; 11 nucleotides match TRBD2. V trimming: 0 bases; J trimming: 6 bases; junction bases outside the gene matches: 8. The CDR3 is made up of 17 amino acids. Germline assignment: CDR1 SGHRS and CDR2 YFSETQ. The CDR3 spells CASSLGDSGGASNEQFF. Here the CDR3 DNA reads TGCGCCAGCAGCTTGGGTGATAGCGGGGGGGCCTCCAATGAGCAGTTCTTC.

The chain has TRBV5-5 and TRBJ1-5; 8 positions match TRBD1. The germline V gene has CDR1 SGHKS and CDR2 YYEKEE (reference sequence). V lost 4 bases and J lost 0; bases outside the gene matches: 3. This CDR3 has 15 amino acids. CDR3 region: CASSRQGTSNQPQHF. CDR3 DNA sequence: TGTGCCAGCAGCAGACAGGGGACTAGCAATCAGCCCCAGCATTTT.

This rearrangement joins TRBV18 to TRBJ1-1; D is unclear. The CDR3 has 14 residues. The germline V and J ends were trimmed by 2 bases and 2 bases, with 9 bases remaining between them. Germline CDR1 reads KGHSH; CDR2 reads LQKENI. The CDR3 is CASSPFPDNTEAFF. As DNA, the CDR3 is TGTGCCAGCTCACCATTTCCAGATAACACTGAAGCTTTCTTT. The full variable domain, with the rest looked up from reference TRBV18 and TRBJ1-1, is NAGVMQNPRHLVRRRGQEARLRCSPMKGHSHVYWYRQLPEEGLKFMVYLQKENIIDESGMPKERFSAEFPKEGPSILRIQQVVRGDSAAYFCASSPFPDNTEAFFGQGTRLTVV.

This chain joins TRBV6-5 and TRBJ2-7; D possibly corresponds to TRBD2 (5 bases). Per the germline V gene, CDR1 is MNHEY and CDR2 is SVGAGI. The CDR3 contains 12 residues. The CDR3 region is CVTRRRFDEQYF. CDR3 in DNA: TGTGTCACCAGGCGGAGGTTCGACGAGCAGTACTTC.

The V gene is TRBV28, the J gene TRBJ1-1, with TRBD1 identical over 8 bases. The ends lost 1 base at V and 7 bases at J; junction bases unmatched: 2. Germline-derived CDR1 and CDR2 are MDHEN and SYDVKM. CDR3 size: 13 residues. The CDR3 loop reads CASSLSGGDEAFF. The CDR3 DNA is TGTGCCAGCAGTTTATCAGGGGGCGATGAAGCTTTCTTT. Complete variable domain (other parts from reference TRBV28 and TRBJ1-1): DVKVTQSSRYLVKRTGEKVFLECVQDMDHENMFWYRQDPGLGLRLIYFSYDVKMKEKGDIPEGYSVSREKKERFSLILESASTNQTSMYLCASSLSGGDEAFFGQGTRLTVV.

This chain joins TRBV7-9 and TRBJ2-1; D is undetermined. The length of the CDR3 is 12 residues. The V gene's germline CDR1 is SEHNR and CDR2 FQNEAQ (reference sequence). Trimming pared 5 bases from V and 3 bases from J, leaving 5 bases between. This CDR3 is CASSLDYNEQFF. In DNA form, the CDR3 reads TGTGCCAGCAGCCTGGACTACAATGAGCAGTTCTTC. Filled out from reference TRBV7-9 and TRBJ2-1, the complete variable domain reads DTGVSQNPRHKITKRGQNVTFRCDPISEHNRLYWYRQTLGQGPEFLTYFQNEAQLEKSRLLSDRFSAERPKGSFSTLEIQRTEQGDSAMYLCASSLDYNEQFFGPGTRLTVL.

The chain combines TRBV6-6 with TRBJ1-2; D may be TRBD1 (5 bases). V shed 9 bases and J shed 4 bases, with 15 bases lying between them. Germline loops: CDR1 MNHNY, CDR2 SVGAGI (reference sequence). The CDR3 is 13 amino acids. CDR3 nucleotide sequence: TGTGCCAGTGGATCCGACGGGACCTATGGCTACACCTTC. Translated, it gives CASGSDGTYGYTF.

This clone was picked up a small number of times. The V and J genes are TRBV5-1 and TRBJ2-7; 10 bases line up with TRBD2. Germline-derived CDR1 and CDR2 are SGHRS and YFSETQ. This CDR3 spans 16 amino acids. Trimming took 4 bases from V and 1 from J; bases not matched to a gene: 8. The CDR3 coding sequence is TGCGCCAGCAGCCCGGAGGCTAGCGGGGGATCCTACGAGCAGTACTTC. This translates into CASSPEASGGSYEQYF.

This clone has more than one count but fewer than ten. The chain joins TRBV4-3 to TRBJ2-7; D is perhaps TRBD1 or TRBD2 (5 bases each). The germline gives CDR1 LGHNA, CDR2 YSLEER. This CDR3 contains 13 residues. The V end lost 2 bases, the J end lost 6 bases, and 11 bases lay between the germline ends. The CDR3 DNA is TGCGCCAGCAGCCAATACCGGGGCGGCGAGCAGTACTTC. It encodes CASSQYRGGEQYF.

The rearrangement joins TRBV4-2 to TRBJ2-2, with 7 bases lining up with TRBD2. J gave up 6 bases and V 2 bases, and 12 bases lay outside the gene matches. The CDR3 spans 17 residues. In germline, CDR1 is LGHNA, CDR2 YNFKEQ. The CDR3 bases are TGTGCCAGCAGCCAAATTCGGGCGGGAGATGTCTCCGGGGAGCTGTTTTTT. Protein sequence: CASSQIRAGDVSGELFF.

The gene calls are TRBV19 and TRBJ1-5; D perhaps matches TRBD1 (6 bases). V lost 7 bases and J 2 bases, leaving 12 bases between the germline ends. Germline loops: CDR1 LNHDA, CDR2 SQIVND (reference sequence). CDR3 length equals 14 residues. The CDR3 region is CASTWPGGNQPQHF. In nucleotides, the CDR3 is TGTGCCAGTACCTGGCCAGGGGGCAATCAGCCCCAGCATTTT.

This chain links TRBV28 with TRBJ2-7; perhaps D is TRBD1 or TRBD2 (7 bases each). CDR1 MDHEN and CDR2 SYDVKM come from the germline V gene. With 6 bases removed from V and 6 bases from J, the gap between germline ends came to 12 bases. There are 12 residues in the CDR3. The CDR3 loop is CASRVRGGEQYF. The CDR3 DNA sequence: TGTGCCAGCAGGGTCAGGGGGGGCGAGCAGTACTTC.

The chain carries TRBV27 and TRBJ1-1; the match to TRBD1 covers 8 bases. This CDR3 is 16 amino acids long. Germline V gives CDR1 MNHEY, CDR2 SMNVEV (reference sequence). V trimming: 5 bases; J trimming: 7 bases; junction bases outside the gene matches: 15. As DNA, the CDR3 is TGTGCCAGCAGTCAAAATAGACTGGACAGGGCAGTTGAAGCTTTCTTT. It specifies CASSQNRLDRAVEAFF.

The CDR3 loop is CASRIDSGTYNEQFF. The DNA of the CDR3 is TGTGCCAGTAGGATCGATAGCGGAACCTACAATGAGCAGTTCTTC. J is TRBJ2-1 and V is TRBV19; tentatively, D is TRBD2 (6 bases). Looked up from germline, CDR1 is LNHDA and CDR2 is SQIVND (reference sequence). The ends were cut back, 6 bases at V and 2 bases at J, with 14 bases in the middle. The CDR3 consists of 15 residues. The full variable domain, with the rest looked up from reference TRBV19 and TRBJ2-1, is DGGITQSPKYLFRKEGQNVTLSCEQNLNHDAMYWYRQDPGQGLRLIYYSQIVNDFQKGDIAEGYSVSREKKESFPLTVTSAQKNPTAFYLCASRIDSGTYNEQFFGPGTRLTVL.

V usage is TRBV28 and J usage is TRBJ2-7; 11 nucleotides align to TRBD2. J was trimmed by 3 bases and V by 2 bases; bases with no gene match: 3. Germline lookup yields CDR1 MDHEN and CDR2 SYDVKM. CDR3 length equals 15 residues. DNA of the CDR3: TGTGCCAGCAGTTTACTAGCGGGGGGTCTCTACGAGCAGTACTTC. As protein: CASSLLAGGLYEQYF.

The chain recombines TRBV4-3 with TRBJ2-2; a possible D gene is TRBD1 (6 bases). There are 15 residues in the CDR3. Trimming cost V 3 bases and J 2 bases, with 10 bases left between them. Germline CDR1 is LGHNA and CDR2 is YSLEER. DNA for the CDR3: TGCGCCAGCAGCCAGGGGACATCCAACACCGGGGAGCTGTTTTTT. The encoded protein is CASSQGTSNTGELFF.

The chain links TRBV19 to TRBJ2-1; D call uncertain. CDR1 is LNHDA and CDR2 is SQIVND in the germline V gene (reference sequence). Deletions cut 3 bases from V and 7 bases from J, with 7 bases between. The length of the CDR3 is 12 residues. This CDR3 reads CASSIWQNEQFF. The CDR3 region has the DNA TGTGCCAGTAGTATTTGGCAAAATGAGCAGTTCTTC. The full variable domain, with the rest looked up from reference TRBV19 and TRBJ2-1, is DGGITQSPKYLFRKEGQNVTLSCEQNLNHDAMYWYRQDPGQGLRLIYYSQIVNDFQKGDIAEGYSVSREKKESFPLTVTSAQKNPTAFYLCASSIWQNEQFFGPGTRLTVL.